The rows below give T cell receptor beta chains drawn from one sample of a study of CD8 T cells in Susac syndrome. TCRdb redid the calling of the immunoSEQ multiplex PCR reads with MiXCR, one entry per CDR3 protein. Here the sample spans 65,000 to 75,000 distinct CDR3 sequences, approximately 95% being singletons. Sample: CD8+ T cells from PBMCs. These receptors were collected from a human donor in good health. Each CDR3 is given with its conserved first and last residue. The D gene is left open where the match is weak. Expanded clones get a size class; other rows say once, few or many, or leave the size out.

. TRBJ2-7 . TRBV4-1 TGCGCCAGCAGCCAAGCCCCACATGGGCCGGGGTACGAGCAGTACTTC CASSQAPHGPGYEQYF
. TRBJ1-5 . TRBV28 TGTGCCAGCAGTTTACAGAGGGGCAATCAGCCCCAGCATTTT CASSLQRGNQPQHF
. TRBJ1-2 . TRBV4-2 TGTGCCAGCAGCCAAGATCAAACGGACAGCATATCCTATGGCTACACCTTC CASSQDQTDSISYGYTF
. TRBJ2-2 . TRBV20-1 TGCAGTGCTAGAGACAGGCGCACCGGGGAGCTGTTTTTT CSARDRRTGELFF
. TRBJ2-1 . TRBV29-1 TGCAGCGTTGTATGGTCCAACAATGAGCAGTTCTTC CSVVWSNNEQFF
. TRBJ2-1 TRBD2 TRBV27 TGTGCCAGCAGTTCCTGGGGACTAGCAGGCAATGAGCAGTTCTTC CASSSWGLAGNEQFF
. TRBJ2-7 . TRBV12-3/TRBV12-4 TGTGCCAGCAGCATCTTAAGGACAGACGAGCAGTACTTC CASSILRTDEQYF
. TRBJ2-1 TRBD1 TRBV16 TGTGCCAGCAGCCACGGACAGGGTCCGTTAAATGAGCAGTTCTTC CASSHGQGPLNEQFF
. TRBJ1-1 . TRBV16 TGTGCCAGCAGCTTTAGGGATTTTAACACTGAAGCTTTCTTT CASSFRDFNTEAFF
. TRBJ2-5 . TRBV28 TGTGCCAGCAGTTCATCGGGCCGGCAAGAGACCCAGTACTTC CASSSSGRQETQYF
. TRBJ2-4 TRBD1 TRBV4-1 TGCGCCAGCAGCCAAGAAAGAACGGGACAGCTAAACATTCAGTACTTC CASSQERTGQLNIQYF
. TRBJ1-1 . TRBV4-1 TGCGCCAGCAGCCAAGATCTTAGCCGGATGAACACTGAAGCTTTCTTT CASSQDLSRMNTEAFF
. TRBJ2-3 . TRBV29-1 TGCAGCGTGTGGGGCCTCGGTGTTTTAGATACGCAGTATTTT CSVWGLGVLDTQYF
. TRBJ2-1 TRBD2 TRBV7-3 TGTGCCAGCAGTCTCGCGGGGGGCCTATACAATGAGCAGTTCTTC CASSLAGGLYNEQFF
once TRBJ2-3 . TRBV6-1 TGTGCCAGCAGGGGCTTCTCCTTCAACGCAGATACGCAGTATTTT CASRGFSFNADTQYF
. TRBJ2-5 TRBD1 TRBV5-1 TGCGCCAGCAGCCCGACAGGGGGAATCCAAGAGACCCAGTACTTC CASSPTGGIQETQYF
. TRBJ1-1 . TRBV4-2 TGTGCCAGCAGCCAGGGATCCGCTGAAGCTTTCTTT CASSQGSAEAFF
. TRBJ1-1 . TRBV19 TGTGCCAGTAGTCCGGGGCTCGTGACTGAAGCTTTCTTT CASSPGLVTEAFF
. TRBJ2-5 . TRBV20-1 TGCACCGGGACCGGGTCCGCCGTAGAGACCCAGTACTTC CTGTGSAVETQYF
. TRBJ2-5 . TRBV7-9 TGTGCCAGCAGCACGACTCTCCCAAGCGTCAAAGAGACCCAGTACTTC CASSTTLPSVKETQYF
once TRBJ1-5 . TRBV5-1 TGCGCCAGCAGCGAGACACCAGGGGAAGATCAGCCCCAGCATTTT CASSETPGEDQPQHF
. TRBJ1-1 . TRBV27 TGTGCCAGCAGTCTTACCCGGCAGGTTGAAGCTTTCTTT CASSLTRQVEAFF
. TRBJ1-2 TRBD1 TRBV5-1 TGCGCCAGCAGCGAAGGGACAGGGGCCTATGGCTACACCTTC CASSEGTGAYGYTF
. TRBJ1-2 TRBD1 TRBV7-9 TGTGCCAGCAGCTCCCGGGACAGGCCTCACGGCTACACCTTC CASSSRDRPHGYTF
. TRBJ2-2 . TRBV6-2/TRBV6-3 TGTGCCAGCAGTTATCTGGCGGCGAACACCGGGGAGCTGTTTTTT CASSYLAANTGELFF
once TRBJ2-5 . TRBV7-9 TGTGCCAGCAGTGGAGGAGGGGCCCAGTACTTC CASSGGGAQYF
. TRBJ1-6 . TRBV14 TGTGCCAGCAGCCACATAGACAGGATGAGCTCCTATAATTCACCCCTCCACTTT CASSHIDRMSSYNSPLHF
. TRBJ2-7 TRBD1 TRBV30 TGTGCCTGGGGGGAGCTAGGACAGGGGGACGAGCAGTACTTC CAWGELGQGDEQYF
. TRBJ2-3 . TRBV19 TGTGCCAGTAGTATAAGGTTTGTGGCAGGGACTAGCACAGATACGCAGTATTTT CASSIRFVAGTSTDTQYF
. TRBJ1-4 . TRBV29-1 TGCAGTGCCCAGGGGCCCTCTGCAACTAATGAAAAACTGTTTTTT CSAQGPSATNEKLFF
. TRBJ1-2 . TRBV19 TGTGCCAGTAGTCCCCCGGGGGGTGCGGCTGGCTACACCTTC CASSPPGGAAGYTF
. TRBJ1-2 . TRBV9 TGTGCCAGCAGCGTGGGAGGGATGGGCTACACCTTC CASSVGGMGYTF
. TRBJ1-6 . TRBV15 TGTGCCACCAGCAGAGTTGACGGAGATTCACCCCTCCACTTT CATSRVDGDSPLHF
once TRBJ1-1 TRBD1 TRBV7-9 TGTGCCAGCAGCTTAGAAAGGACAGGCCGGGGCACTGAAGCTTTCTTT CASSLERTGRGTEAFF
. TRBJ2-2 . TRBV24-1 TGTGCCACCAGTGACCTAGGGGGAATCGGGGAGCTGTTTTTT CATSDLGGIGELFF
once TRBJ2-1 . TRBV12-3/TRBV12-4 TGTGCCAGCAGTCCCCAGGTGAGCTCCTACAATGAGCAGTTCTTC CASSPQVSSYNEQFF
. TRBJ1-1 TRBD1 TRBV12-3/TRBV12-4 TGTGCCAGCAGTTTAGACAGGGGGGGTATGAACACTGAAGCTTTCTTT CASSLDRGGMNTEAFF
. TRBJ2-1 . TRBV5-1 TGCGCCAGCAGTGAGGTGAGCTCCTACAATGAGCAGTTCTTC CASSEVSSYNEQFF
. TRBJ2-2 . TRBV28 TGTGCCAGCAGTTTCCTACACAACACCGGGGAGCTGTTTTTT CASSFLHNTGELFF
. TRBJ2-3 . TRBV15 TGTGCCACCAGCAGAGATCGGGGGCCTGCCACAGATACGCAGTATTTT CATSRDRGPATDTQYF
. TRBJ1-1 . TRBV7-9 TGTGCCAGCAGCTTAGGGCAAGGACATGAAGCTTTCTTT CASSLGQGHEAFF
. TRBJ1-2 . TRBV20-1 TGCAGTGCTAGATTGTCGTTCGTGGACTATGGCTACACCTTC CSARLSFVDYGYTF